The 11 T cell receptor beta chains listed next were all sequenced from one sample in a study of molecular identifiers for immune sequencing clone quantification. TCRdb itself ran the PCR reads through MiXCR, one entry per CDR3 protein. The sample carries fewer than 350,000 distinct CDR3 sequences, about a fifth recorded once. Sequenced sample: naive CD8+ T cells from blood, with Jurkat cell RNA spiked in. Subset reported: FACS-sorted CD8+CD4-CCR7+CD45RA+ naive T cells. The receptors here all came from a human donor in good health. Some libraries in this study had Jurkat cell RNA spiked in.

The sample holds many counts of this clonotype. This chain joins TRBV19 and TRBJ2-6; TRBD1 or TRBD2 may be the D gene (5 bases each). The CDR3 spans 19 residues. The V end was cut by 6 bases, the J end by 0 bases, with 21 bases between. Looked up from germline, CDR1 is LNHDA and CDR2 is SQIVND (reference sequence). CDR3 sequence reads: CASSLHGTDTLSGANVLTF. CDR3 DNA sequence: TGTGCCAGTAGCCTACATGGGACCGACACCCTCTCTGGGGCCAACGTCCTGACTTTC.

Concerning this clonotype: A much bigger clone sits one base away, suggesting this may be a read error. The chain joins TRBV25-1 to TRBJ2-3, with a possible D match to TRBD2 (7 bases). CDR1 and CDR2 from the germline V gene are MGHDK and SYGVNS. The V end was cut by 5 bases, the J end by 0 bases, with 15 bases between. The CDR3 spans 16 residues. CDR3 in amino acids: CASSRGGGPSTDTQYF. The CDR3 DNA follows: TGTGCCAGCAGTAGGGGCGGGGGCCCTAGCACAGATACGCAGTATTTT.

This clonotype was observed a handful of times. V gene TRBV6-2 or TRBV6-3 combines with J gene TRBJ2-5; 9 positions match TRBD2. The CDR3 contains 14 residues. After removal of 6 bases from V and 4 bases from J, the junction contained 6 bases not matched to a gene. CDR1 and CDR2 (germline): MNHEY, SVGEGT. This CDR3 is CASRGLAPPETQYF. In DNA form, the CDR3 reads TGTGCCAGCAGGGGACTAGCCCCACCAGAGACCCAGTACTTC.

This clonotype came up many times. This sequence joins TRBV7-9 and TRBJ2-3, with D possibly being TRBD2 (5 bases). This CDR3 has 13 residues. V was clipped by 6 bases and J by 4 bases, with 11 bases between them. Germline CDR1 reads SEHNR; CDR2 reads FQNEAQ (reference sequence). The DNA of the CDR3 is TGTGCCAGCAGAGACGGACTGTCAGATACGCAGTATTTT. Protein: CASRDGLSDTQYF.

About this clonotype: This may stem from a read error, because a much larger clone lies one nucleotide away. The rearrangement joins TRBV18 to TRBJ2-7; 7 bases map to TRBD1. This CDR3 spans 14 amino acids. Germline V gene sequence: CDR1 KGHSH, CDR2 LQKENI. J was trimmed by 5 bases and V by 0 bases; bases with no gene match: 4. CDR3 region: CASSPPGQTHEQYF. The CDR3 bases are TGTGCCAGCTCACCACCGGGACAGACCCACGAGCAGTACTTC.

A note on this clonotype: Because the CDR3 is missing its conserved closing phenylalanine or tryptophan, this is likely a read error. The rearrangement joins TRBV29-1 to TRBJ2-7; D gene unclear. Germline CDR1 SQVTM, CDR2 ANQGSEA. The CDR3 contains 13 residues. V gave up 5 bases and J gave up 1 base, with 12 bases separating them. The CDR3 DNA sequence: TGCAGCGTTTATTCCAGCGCGTCCTACGAGCAGTACTCC. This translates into CSVYSSASYEQYS.

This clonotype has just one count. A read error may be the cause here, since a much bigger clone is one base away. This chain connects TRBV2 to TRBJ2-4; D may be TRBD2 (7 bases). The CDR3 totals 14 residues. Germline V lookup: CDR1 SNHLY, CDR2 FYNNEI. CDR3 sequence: CASRLGGDGNIQHF. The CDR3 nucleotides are TGTGCCAGCAGGTTAGGGGGGGACGGGAACATTCAGCACTTC.

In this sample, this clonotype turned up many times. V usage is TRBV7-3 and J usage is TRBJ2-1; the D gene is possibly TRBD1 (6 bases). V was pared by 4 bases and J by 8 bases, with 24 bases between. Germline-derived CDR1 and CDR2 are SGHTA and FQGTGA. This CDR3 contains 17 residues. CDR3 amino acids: CASSSTAGTYFDDEQFF. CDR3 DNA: TGTGCCAGCAGCTCAACCGCCGGGACATACTTTGACGATGAGCAGTTCTTC. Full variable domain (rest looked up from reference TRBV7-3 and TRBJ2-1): GAGVSQTPSNKVTEKGKYVELRCDPISGHTALYWYRQSLGQGPEFLIYFQGTGAADDSGLPNDRFFAVRPEGSVSTLKIQRTERGDSAVYLCASSSTAGTYFDDEQFFGPGTRLTVL.

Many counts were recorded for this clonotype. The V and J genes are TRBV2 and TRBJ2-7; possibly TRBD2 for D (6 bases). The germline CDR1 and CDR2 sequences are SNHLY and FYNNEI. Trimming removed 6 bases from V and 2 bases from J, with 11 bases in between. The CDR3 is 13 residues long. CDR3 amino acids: CASSAGLTYEQYF. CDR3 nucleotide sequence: TGTGCCAGCAGCGCGGGACTGACCTACGAGCAGTACTTC.

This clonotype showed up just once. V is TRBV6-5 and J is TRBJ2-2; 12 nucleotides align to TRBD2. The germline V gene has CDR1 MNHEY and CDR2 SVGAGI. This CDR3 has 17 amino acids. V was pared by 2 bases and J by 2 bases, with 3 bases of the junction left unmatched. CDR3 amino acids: CASSYLTSGSNTGELFF. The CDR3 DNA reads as TGTGCCAGCAGTTACCTGACTAGCGGGAGTAACACCGGGGAGCTGTTTTTT.

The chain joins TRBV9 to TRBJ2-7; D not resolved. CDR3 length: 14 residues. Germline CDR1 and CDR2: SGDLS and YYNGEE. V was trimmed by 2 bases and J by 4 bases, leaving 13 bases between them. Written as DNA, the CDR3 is TGTGCCAGCAGCGTCGCCCCTGACACATACGAGCAGTACTTC. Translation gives CASSVAPDTYEQYF.